These 10 T cell receptor beta chains originate from one sample sequenced in a study of T-cell reconstitution after alpha-beta-depleted transplantation in children. TCRbeta library preparation incorporated unique molecular identifiers. TCRdb re-called the PCR reads with MiXCR, one entry per CDR3 protein. The table shows 90,000 to 100,000 distinct CDR3 sequences, with more than 20% occurring only once. Sequencing used PBMCs, obtained before TCRalphabeta/CD19-depleted stem cell transplant. These receptors all stem from a boy between 2 and 10 years old with acute lymphoblastic leukemia, due to receive a stem cell transplant.

This rearrangement joins TRBV11-2 to TRBJ1-1; D unresolved. Germline CDR1 SGHAT, CDR2 FQNNGV. The CDR3 runs to 14 residues. Trimming shortened V by 2 bases and J by 6 bases, and 13 bases separated the two germline ends. The DNA for the CDR3 is TGTGCCAGCAGCTTAACGGCGGGCGGAGCTGAAGCTTTCTTT. This encodes CASSLTAGGAEAFF. The whole variable domain, remainder taken from reference TRBV11-2 and TRBJ1-1, is EAGVAQSPRYKIIEKRQSVAFWCNPISGHATLYWYQQILGQGPKLLIQFQNNGVVDDSQLPKDRFSAERLKGVDSTLKIQPAKLEDSAVYLCASSLTAGGAEAFFGQGTRLTVV.

V gene TRBV14 combines with J gene TRBJ2-5; TRBD1 is a possible D gene (5 bases). This CDR3 has 12 amino acids. The germline V and J ends were trimmed by 1 base and 5 bases, with 5 bases remaining between them. CDR1 is SGHDN and CDR2 is FVKESK in the germline V gene. In DNA, the CDR3 is TGTGCCAGCAGCCAAGCAGGGGAGACCCAGTACTTC. This translates into CASSQAGETQYF.

This clonotype was observed a few times. The genes are TRBV2 and TRBJ2-2; D unresolved. V was clipped by 5 bases and J by 6 bases, with 13 bases between them. Germline loops: CDR1 SNHLY, CDR2 FYNNEI. This CDR3 has 14 amino acids. The CDR3 reads CASSLKAGSGELFF. CDR3 coding DNA: TGTGCCAGCAGTCTTAAAGCTGGGTCCGGGGAGCTGTTTTTT.

The chain combines TRBV27 with TRBJ2-3; D is undetermined. Germline assignment: CDR1 MNHEY and CDR2 SMNVEV (reference sequence). V lost 5 bases and J lost 6, with 12 bases in between. This CDR3 contains 13 residues. CDR3 nucleotide sequence: TGTGCCAGCAGTCCCCTTTTGCGGGATACGCAGTATTTT. Its translation is CASSPLLRDTQYF.

The J gene is TRBJ2-1, the V gene TRBV24-1; no reliable D call. The CDR3 totals 18 residues. Germline V gene data show CDR1 as KGHDR and CDR2 as SFDVKD. The V end was cut by 0 bases, the J end by 5 bases, with 19 bases between. CDR3 amino acids: CATSDLPSGAIADNEQFF. DNA of the CDR3: TGTGCCACCAGTGATTTGCCCTCGGGCGCAATCGCAGACAATGAGCAGTTCTTC.

The CDR3 region is CSAIRLAGGNEQFF. CDR3 DNA sequence: TGCAGTGCGATAAGACTAGCGGGAGGTAATGAGCAGTTCTTC. This rearrangement joins TRBV20-1 to TRBJ2-1, with 13 bases that match TRBD2. Germline trimming cut 6 bases from V and 7 bases from J; bases unmatched to any gene: 6. The CDR3 length is 14 residues. The germline gives CDR1 DFQATT, CDR2 SNEGSKA (reference sequence).

This clonotype was counted many times. The chain uses TRBV10-3 and TRBJ2-2; no firm D call. Per germline, CDR1 ENHRY and CDR2 SYGVKD. This CDR3 is 13 amino acids long. Deletions cut 3 bases from V and 3 bases from J, with 5 bases between. This CDR3 is CAISDRDTGELFF. CDR3 bases: TGTGCCATCAGTGATCGGGACACCGGGGAGCTGTTTTTT.

This clonotype showed up just a few times. The chain combines TRBV7-9 with TRBJ2-7; D gene uncertain. The CDR3 sequence is 15 residues long. Germline CDR1 reads SEHNR; CDR2 reads FQNEAQ (reference sequence). The ends were cut back, 2 bases at V and 4 bases at J, with 15 bases in the middle. As DNA, the CDR3 is TGTGCCAGCAGCTTATGGGGTAGTCCCGAATACGAGCAGTACTTC. Translation: CASSLWGSPEYEQYF.

This clonotype was found a few times. This chain connects TRBV5-1 to TRBJ2-5; no reliable D call. V was clipped by 2 bases and J by 5 bases, with 7 bases between them. The germline V gene has CDR1 SGHRS and CDR2 YFSETQ. The length of the CDR3 is 12 residues. CDR3 sequence (DNA): TGCGCCAGCAGCTTTAGCCGGGAGACCCAGTACTTC. It is translated as CASSFSRETQYF. Using reference TRBV5-1 and TRBJ2-5 for the parts outside the CDR3, the full variable domain is KAGVTQTPRYLIKTRGQQVTLSCSPISGHRSVSWYQQTPGQGLQFLFEYFSETQRNKGNFPGRFSGRQFSNSRSEMNVSTLELGDSALYLCASSFSRETQYFGPGTRLLVL.

This rearrangement joins TRBV7-9 to TRBJ2-3; TRBD2 matches at 10 bases. Trimming removed 5 bases from V and 6 bases from J; junction bases left unmatched: 11. This CDR3 has 16 residues. Germline V lookup: CDR1 SEHNR, CDR2 FQNEAQ (reference sequence). Here the CDR3 DNA reads TGTGCCAGCAGCGCCGTCGGACTAGCGGATTCGGATACGCAGTATTTT. It translates to CASSAVGLADSDTQYF.